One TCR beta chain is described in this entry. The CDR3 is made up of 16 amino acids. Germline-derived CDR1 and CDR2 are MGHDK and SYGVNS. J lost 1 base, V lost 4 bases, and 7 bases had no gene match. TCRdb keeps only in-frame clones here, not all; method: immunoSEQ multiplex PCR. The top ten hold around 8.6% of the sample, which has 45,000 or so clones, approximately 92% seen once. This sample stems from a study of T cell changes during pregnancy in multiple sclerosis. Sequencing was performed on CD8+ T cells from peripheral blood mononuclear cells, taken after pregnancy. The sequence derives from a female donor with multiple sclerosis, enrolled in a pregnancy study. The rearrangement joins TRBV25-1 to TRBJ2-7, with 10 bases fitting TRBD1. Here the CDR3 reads CASSGDRGRLSYEQYF. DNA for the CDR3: TGTGCCAGCAGTGGGGACAGGGGACGATTGTCCTACGAGCAGTACTTC.